This T cell receptor (beta chain) was captured by sequencing in a study of OX40 agonist ivuxolimab in advanced cancers. Study overall: In this trial design, patients received ivuxolimab intravenously at 0.01 to 10 mg/kg every 2 weeks. Partial responses were achieved by three patients: one hepatocellular carcinoma, two cutaneous melanoma. Regarding the study as a whole: There were also nonresponders showing low normalized T-cell clonal expansion.

V shed 0 bases and J shed 2 bases, with 11 bases lying between them. This CDR3 is 15 amino acids long. Germline values: CDR1 SGHTA, CDR2 FQGTGA. A note on this clone: The antigen is not known.

Measured with immunoSEQ multiplex PCR; TCRdb has only the in-frame clones, and not every one. The data contain 20,000 to 25,000 clones, 75% to 90% of them singletons. The source was CD4+ or CD8+ T cells sorted from blood, collected in a trial of the OX40 agonist ivuxolimab. This chain links TRBV7-3 with TRBJ2-7; the D gene is possibly TRBD1 (5 bases). The clonotype comes from an adult with an advanced solid tumor such as melanoma, head and neck, liver or kidney cancer. The DNA for the CDR3 is TGTGCCAGCAGCTTAACGGGTCAGGGCACCTACGAGCAGTACTTC. The encoded protein is CASSLTGQGTYEQYF.